A single TCR beta chain is shown here with its context. The antigen remains undetermined. Method: immunoSEQ multiplex PCR; TCRdb's copy keeps in-frame clones and lacks some. The sample contains some 340,000 clones, roughly 84% of which appear only once. This sample stems from a study of Ad26.COV2.S vaccination and SARS-CoV-2 variants. For the study at large: The study gave Ad26.COV2.S intramuscularly, once or twice 56 days apart.

Study-wide results and limits: After vaccination, substantial breadth of spike-specific CD8+ and CD4+ responses was reported. Comparability of non-spike TCR breadth was observed across vaccine and placebo recipients.

Stated treatment: about 20 received Ad26.COV2.S at low or high dose, single or two shots; about five received placebo; per-sample allocation not given. Samples were taken on day 63 after the first vaccine or placebo injection. Vaccination used an Ad26 vector expressing Wuhan-strain SARS-CoV-2 spike. CDR1 and CDR2 from the germline V gene are MNHEY and SVGEGT. V gave up 2 bases and J gave up 3 bases, with 11 bases separating them. The CDR3 has 14 residues. The receptor's source is a person aged 18-60 years who received the Ad26.COV2.S COVID-19 vaccine or a placebo. Sequencing used peripheral blood, obtained in a trial of Ad26.COV2.S vaccine versus placebo. The rearrangement joins TRBV6-2 or TRBV6-3 to TRBJ2-7, with D possibly TRBD2 on 5 matching bases. The CDR3 nucleotides are TGTGCCAGCAGTTACAGGGAGACCCGCTACGAGCAGTACTTC. Amino acids: CASSYRETRYEQYF.